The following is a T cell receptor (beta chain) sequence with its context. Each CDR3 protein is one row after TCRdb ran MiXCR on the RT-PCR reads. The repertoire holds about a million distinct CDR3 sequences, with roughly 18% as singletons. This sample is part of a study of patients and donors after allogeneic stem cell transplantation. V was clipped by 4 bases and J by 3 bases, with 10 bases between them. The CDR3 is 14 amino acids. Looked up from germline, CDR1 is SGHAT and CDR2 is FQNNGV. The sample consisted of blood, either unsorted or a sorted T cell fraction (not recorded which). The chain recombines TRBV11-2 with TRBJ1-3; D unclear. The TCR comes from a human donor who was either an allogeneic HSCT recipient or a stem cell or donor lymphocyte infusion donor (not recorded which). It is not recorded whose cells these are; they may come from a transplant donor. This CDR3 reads CASSSPRDGNTIYF. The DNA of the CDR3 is TGTGCCAGCAGCTCCCCCCGGGATGGAAACACCATATATTTT.